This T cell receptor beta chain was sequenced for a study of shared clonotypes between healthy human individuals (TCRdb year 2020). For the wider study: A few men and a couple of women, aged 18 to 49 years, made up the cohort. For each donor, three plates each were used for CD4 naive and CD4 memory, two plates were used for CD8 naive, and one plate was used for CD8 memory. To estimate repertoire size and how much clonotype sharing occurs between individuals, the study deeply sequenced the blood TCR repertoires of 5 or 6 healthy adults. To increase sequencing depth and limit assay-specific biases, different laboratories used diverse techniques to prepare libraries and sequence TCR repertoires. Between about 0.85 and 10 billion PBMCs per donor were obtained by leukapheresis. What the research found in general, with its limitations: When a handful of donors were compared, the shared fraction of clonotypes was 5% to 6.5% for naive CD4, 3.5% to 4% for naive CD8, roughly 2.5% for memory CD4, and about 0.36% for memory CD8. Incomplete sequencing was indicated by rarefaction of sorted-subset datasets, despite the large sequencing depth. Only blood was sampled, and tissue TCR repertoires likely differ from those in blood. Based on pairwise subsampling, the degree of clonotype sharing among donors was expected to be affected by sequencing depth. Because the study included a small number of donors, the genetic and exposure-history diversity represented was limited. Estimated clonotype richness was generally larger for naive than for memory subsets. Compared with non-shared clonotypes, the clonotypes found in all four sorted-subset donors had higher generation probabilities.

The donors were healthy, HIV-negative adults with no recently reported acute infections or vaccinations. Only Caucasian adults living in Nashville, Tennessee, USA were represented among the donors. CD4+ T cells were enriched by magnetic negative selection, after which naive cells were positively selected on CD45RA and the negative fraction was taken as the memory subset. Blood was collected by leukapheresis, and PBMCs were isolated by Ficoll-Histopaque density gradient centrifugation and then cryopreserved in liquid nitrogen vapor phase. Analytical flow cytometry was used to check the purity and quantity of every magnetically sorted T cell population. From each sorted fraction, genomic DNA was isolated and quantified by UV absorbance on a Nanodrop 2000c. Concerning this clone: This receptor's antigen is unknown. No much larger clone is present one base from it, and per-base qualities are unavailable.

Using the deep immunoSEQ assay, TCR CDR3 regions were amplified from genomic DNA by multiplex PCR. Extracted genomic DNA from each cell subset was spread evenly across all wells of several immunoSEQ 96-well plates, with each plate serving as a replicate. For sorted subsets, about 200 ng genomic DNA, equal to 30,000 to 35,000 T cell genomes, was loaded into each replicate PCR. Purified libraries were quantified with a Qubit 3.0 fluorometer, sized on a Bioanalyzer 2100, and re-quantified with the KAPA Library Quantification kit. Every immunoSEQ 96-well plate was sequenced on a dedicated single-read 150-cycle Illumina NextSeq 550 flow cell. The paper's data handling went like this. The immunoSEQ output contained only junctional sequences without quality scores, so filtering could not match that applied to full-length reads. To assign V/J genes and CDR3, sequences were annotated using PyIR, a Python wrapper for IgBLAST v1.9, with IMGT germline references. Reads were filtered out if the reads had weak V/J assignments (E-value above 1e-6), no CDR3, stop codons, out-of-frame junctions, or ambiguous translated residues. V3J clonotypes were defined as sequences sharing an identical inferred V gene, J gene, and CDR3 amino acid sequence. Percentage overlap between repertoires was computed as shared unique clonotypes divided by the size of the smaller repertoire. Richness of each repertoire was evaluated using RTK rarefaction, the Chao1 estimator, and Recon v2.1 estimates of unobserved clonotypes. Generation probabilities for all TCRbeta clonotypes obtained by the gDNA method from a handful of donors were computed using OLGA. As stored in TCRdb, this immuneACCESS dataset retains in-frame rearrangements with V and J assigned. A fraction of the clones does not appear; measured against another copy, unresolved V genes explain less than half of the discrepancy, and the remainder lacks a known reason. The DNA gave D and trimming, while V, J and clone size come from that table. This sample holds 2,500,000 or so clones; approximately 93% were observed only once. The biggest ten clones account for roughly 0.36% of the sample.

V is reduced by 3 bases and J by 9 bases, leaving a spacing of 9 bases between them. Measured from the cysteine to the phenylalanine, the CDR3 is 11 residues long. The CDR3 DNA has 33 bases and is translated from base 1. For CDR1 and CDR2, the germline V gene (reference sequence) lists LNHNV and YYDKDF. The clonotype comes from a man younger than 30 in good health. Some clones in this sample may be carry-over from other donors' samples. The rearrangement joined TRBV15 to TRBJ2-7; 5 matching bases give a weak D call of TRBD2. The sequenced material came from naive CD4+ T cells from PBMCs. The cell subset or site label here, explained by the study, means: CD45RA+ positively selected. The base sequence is TGTGCCACCAGCAGTACGAGCGGGCAGTACTTC. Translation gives CATSSTSGQYF.